These T cell receptor beta chains were read from a single sample in a study of beta chain features in type 1 diabetes. The data were produced by immunoSEQ multiplex PCR, yet TCRdb's version contains in-frame clones alone and is incomplete. The table shows approximately 340,000 clones, with about 15% occurring only once. The specimen was naive CD4+ T cells from blood. These receptors all come from a woman under 30 in good health. Both conserved end residues are part of each CDR3. Fields, in order: clone size, D gene, V gene, J gene, CDR3 DNA, CDR3 protein. A D gene is named only where the DNA matches it firmly. Part of the rows lack a size; the others show once, few, many or a class for expanded clones.

clone size: -; D gene: -; V gene: TRBV7-9; J gene: TRBJ1-1; CDR3 DNA: TGTGCCAGCAGCTTAGGAGGACAGTCTGAAGCTTTCTTT; CDR3 protein: CASSLGGQSEAFF
clone size: -; D gene: TRBD2; V gene: TRBV27; J gene: TRBJ2-5; CDR3 DNA: TGTGCCAGCAGTCGAGGACTAGCGGAACAAGAGACCCAGTACTTC; CDR3 protein: CASSRGLAEQETQYF
clone size: -; D gene: -; V gene: TRBV29-1; J gene: TRBJ1-1; CDR3 DNA: TGCAGCGTTGGGGACATTGACACTGAAGCTTTCTTT; CDR3 protein: CSVGDIDTEAFF
clone size: few; D gene: -; V gene: TRBV7-2; J gene: TRBJ2-5; CDR3 DNA: TGTGCCAGCAGCTTAGATACAGTCCAAGAGACCCAGTACTTC; CDR3 protein: CASSLDTVQETQYF
clone size: -; D gene: TRBD2; V gene: TRBV11-1; J gene: TRBJ2-3; CDR3 DNA: TGTGCCAGCAGCGTCGGACTAGCGGGGAGCACAGATACGCAGTATTTT; CDR3 protein: CASSVGLAGSTDTQYF
clone size: few; D gene: -; V gene: TRBV7-2; J gene: TRBJ2-1; CDR3 DNA: TGTGCCAGCAGCCTCGTCTACAATGAGCAGTTCTTC; CDR3 protein: CASSLVYNEQFF
clone size: few; D gene: -; V gene: TRBV29-1; J gene: TRBJ1-2; CDR3 DNA: TGCAGCGTTGATAAGGGGTCCTATGGCTACACCTTC; CDR3 protein: CSVDKGSYGYTF
clone size: few; D gene: TRBD2; V gene: TRBV19; J gene: TRBJ2-7; CDR3 DNA: TGTGCCAGTAGTACTAGCGGACTTACCTACGAGCAGTACTTC; CDR3 protein: CASSTSGLTYEQYF
clone size: few; D gene: -; V gene: TRBV7-2; J gene: TRBJ1-5; CDR3 DNA: TGTGCCAGCAGCTTAATGAGGGGACTTAGCAATCAGCCCCAGCATTTT; CDR3 protein: CASSLMRGLSNQPQHF
clone size: few; D gene: TRBD1; V gene: TRBV18; J gene: TRBJ1-2; CDR3 DNA: TGTGCCAGCTCAGAAAGCAGACAGGGCCACTATGGCTACACCTTC; CDR3 protein: CASSESRQGHYGYTF
clone size: -; D gene: TRBD2; V gene: TRBV9; J gene: TRBJ2-1; CDR3 DNA: TGTGCCAGCAGCCCTCGGACTAGCGCTAATGAGCAGTTCTTC; CDR3 protein: CASSPRTSANEQFF
clone size: -; D gene: TRBD2; V gene: TRBV7-9; J gene: TRBJ2-3; CDR3 DNA: TGTGCCAGCAGCTCAGGACTAGCGGGCACAGATACGCAGTATTTT; CDR3 protein: CASSSGLAGTDTQYF
clone size: -; D gene: TRBD2; V gene: TRBV5-1; J gene: TRBJ2-2; CDR3 DNA: TGCGCCAGCAGCGGATCTAGCGGGAGTACCGGGGAGCTGTTTTTT; CDR3 protein: CASSGSSGSTGELFF
clone size: -; D gene: -; V gene: TRBV29-1; J gene: TRBJ2-1; CDR3 DNA: TGCAGCCCCAAGGACGGGAGCTTGGGGCAGTTCTTC; CDR3 protein: CSPKDGSLGQFF
clone size: few; D gene: TRBD2; V gene: TRBV5-1; J gene: TRBJ2-1; CDR3 DNA: TGCGCCAGCAGCTGGACTAGCGGCAATACCTACAATGAGCAGTTCTTC; CDR3 protein: CASSWTSGNTYNEQFF